The rows below give T cell receptor beta chains drawn from one sample of a study of regulatory T cells in long-lasting Graves disease. TCRdb redid the calling of the multiplex PCR reads with MiXCR, one entry per CDR3 protein. The sample yields over 450,000 distinct CDR3 sequences, more than 10% seen once. These same records also appear under a second study, on T cells in Graves' hyperthyroidism and ophthalmopathy.

Sample: peripheral blood mononuclear cells (PBMCs), taken at new diagnosis, from a patient treated with antithyroid drugs. The source of these receptors is a woman aged 25-40 years with Graves disease. Each CDR3 is given with its conserved first and last residue. A D gene is named only where the DNA matches it firmly. Clone size, where shown, is once, few, many, or a class for clones that have expanded.

D gene	V gene	J gene	clone size	CDR3 DNA	CDR3 protein
-	TRBV7-3	TRBJ1-1	many	TGTGCCAGCAGCTTAAACAGTCACACTGAAGCTTTCTTT	CASSLNSHTEAFF
TRBD2	TRBV28	TRBJ2-7	many	TGTGCCAGCAGTTTACTAAACCGACCGCTAGCGGGAGGCTCCTACGAGCAGTACTTC	CASSLLNRPLAGGSYEQYF
-	TRBV18	TRBJ1-3	-	TGTGTCAGCTCACCGACAGTTTCTGGAAACACCATATATTTT	CVSSPTVSGNTIYF
TRBD1	TRBV28	TRBJ1-3	many	TGTGCCAGCAGTCCGACAGGGCTGAACACCATATATTTT	CASSPTGLNTIYF
-	TRBV11-2	TRBJ1-2	many	TGTGCCAGCAGCTTAGGGCACGGGGTGGGCTACACCTTC	CASSLGHGVGYTF
TRBD1	TRBV2	TRBJ2-4	many	TGTGCCAGCAGTGATTTTTGGGACAGTGAAAACATTCAGTACTTC	CASSDFWDSENIQYF
TRBD1	TRBV28	TRBJ2-1	many	TGTGCCAGCAGTGAAACAGGGGGCGTCCGGACTGAGCAGTTCTTC	CASSETGGVRTEQFF
-	TRBV11-1	TRBJ2-3	many	TGTGCCAGCAGCTTGGGGGAGAGGAATACGCAGTATTTT	CASSLGERNTQYF
TRBD2	TRBV28	TRBJ2-1	-	TGTGCCAGCAGGTCAGCTTGGACTAGCTCGAGGGGTGAGCAGTTCTTC	CASRSAWTSSRGEQFF
-	TRBV10-3	TRBJ1-1	many	TGTGCCATCAGTGAGAAGGGGTTGGGAACTGAAGCTTTCTTT	CAISEKGLGTEAFF
TRBD2	TRBV7-2	TRBJ2-5	many	TGTGCCAGCAGCTCAAGGCGGGGGGAGACCCAGTACTTC	CASSSRRGETQYF
-	TRBV19	TRBJ2-1	-	TGTGCTAGTAGGTTAGCGGACAGCTCCTACAATGAGCAGTTCTTC	CASRLADSSYNEQFF
-	TRBV5-1	TRBJ1-4	many	TGCGCCAGCAGCTGGACAGCAACTAATGAAAAACTGTTTTTT	CASSWTATNEKLFF
-	TRBV7-6	TRBJ2-1	many	TGTGCCAGCAGCTTGTATACTAGAGCTTCAAATGAGCAGTTCTTC	CASSLYTRASNEQFF
TRBD1	TRBV11-2	TRBJ1-6	few	TGTGCCAGCAGCTGGGGACAGGGGTTAACACCCCTCCACTTT	CASSWGQGLTPLHF
TRBD1	TRBV24-1	TRBJ2-3	many	TGTGCCACCAGTGATACAGGGGATCGGCAAGATACGCAGTATTTT	CATSDTGDRQDTQYF
-	TRBV28	TRBJ1-2	many	TGTGCCAGCAGTTCCTTCGCCTATGGCTACACCTTC	CASSSFAYGYTF
TRBD2	TRBV11-3	TRBJ2-3	-	TGTGCCAGCAGCTTATCTAGCGGGATAACAGATACGCAGTATTTT	CASSLSSGITDTQYF
TRBD1	TRBV9	TRBJ2-1	many	TGTGCCAGCAGCGTAGAGATAGGACAGGGGGCGGATGAGCAGTTCTTC	CASSVEIGQGADEQFF
-	TRBV19	TRBJ2-7	-	TGTGCCAGTAGTACAGTCGGCGAGCAGTACTTC	CASSTVGEQYF
-	TRBV5-6	TRBJ2-1	-	TGTGCCAGCAGCAACTCACACACAGGAAACAATGAGCAGTTCTTC	CASSNSHTGNNEQFF
-	TRBV10-3	TRBJ1-5	few	TGTGCCATCAGTGAATCACAGACTTATAGCAATCAGCCCCAGCATTTT	CAISESQTYSNQPQHF
-	TRBV11-3	TRBJ2-7	many	TGTGCCAGCGCCGCCGGGACTCCTGCGTCCGAGCAGTACTTC	CASAAGTPASEQYF
-	TRBV18	TRBJ2-1	many	TGTGCCAGCTCACCCTCTAGTTTTAATGAGCAGTTCTTC	CASSPSSFNEQFF
-	TRBV30	TRBJ1-6	many	TGTGCCTGGAGTGGCGGAACCTATCAGGCCCTCCACTTT	CAWSGGTYQALHF
-	TRBV4-3	TRBJ1-4	-	TGCGCCAGCAGCCAATCCGGGACGGAGGCATTCAAACTGTTTTTT	CASSQSGTEAFKLFF
-	TRBV30	TRBJ2-3	few	TGTGCCTGGAGTACGGGAACTAGCACAGATACGCAGTATTTT	CAWSTGTSTDTQYF
-	TRBV6-2/TRBV6-3	TRBJ2-4	-	TGTGCCAGCAGTACAGTTGGATTAGCCAAAAACATTCAGTACTTC	CASSTVGLAKNIQYF
TRBD2	TRBV9	TRBJ2-1	few	TGTGCCAGCAGCGTAGGTAGCGGGCTCAATGAGCAGTTCTTC	CASSVGSGLNEQFF
TRBD1	TRBV19	TRBJ2-1	few	TGTGCCAGCGGACAGGGAACCTACAATGAGCAGTTCTTC	CASGQGTYNEQFF
-	TRBV19	TRBJ1-4	many	TGTGCCAGTAGCCCCAGGACCGAAGCAACTAATGAAAAACTGTTTTTT	CASSPRTEATNEKLFF
-	TRBV19	TRBJ2-3	few	TGTGCCAGTAGGTTGACAGATAGCACAGATACGCAGTATTTT	CASRLTDSTDTQYF
-	TRBV12-3/TRBV12-4	TRBJ1-2	many	TGTGCCAGCAGCATGCGGGGCCTGGTGTATGGCTACACCTTC	CASSMRGLVYGYTF
TRBD1	TRBV5-1	TRBJ1-6	many	TGCGCCAGCAGAGCCGGGACAGGTCTCTCACCCCTCCACTTT	CASRAGTGLSPLHF
TRBD2	TRBV20-1	TRBJ2-7	once	TGCAGTGCTCGCCCGGGGACTAGCGGGAGGTACGAGCAGTACTTC	CSARPGTSGRYEQYF
-	TRBV10-3	TRBJ2-7	many	TGTGCCATCAGTGGGCGGGAAGGTAGATTCTACGAGCAGTACTTC	CAISGREGRFYEQYF
-	TRBV12-3/TRBV12-4	TRBJ2-1	many	TGTGCCAGCAGTCCTAGGGGGGTGAGGGACTTTGGATATGAGCAGTTCTTC	CASSPRGVRDFGYEQFF
-	TRBV28	TRBJ2-1	many	TGTGCCGCCCAAGGCGGCTATACGCAGTTCTTC	CAAQGGYTQFF
-	TRBV6-5	TRBJ2-1	many	TGTGCCAGCAGTTACTCGTGGGCTAGCCCCTCCTACAATGAGCAGTTCTTC	CASSYSWASPSYNEQFF
-	TRBV30	TRBJ2-1	many	TGTGCCTGGAGTGCGGCAGCGTACAATGAGCAGTTCTTC	CAWSAAAYNEQFF
TRBD1	TRBV19	TRBJ1-1	-	TGTGCCAGTACCCATCGGACAACGGGACAGGGGCTGGACACTGAAGCTTTCTTT	CASTHRTTGQGLDTEAFF
-	TRBV6-1	TRBJ2-5	few	TGTGCCAGCAGGTTGACAGGGAGGCAAGAGACCCAGTACTTC	CASRLTGRQETQYF
TRBD1	TRBV30	TRBJ2-5	few	TGTGCCTGGGACAGGGGGCGGGCGGAGGAGACCCAGTACTTC	CAWDRGRAEETQYF
TRBD2	TRBV6-5	TRBJ2-2	few	TGTGCCAGCAGTTACTGGGGACTAGCGAGACCCGGGGAGCTGTTTTTT	CASSYWGLARPGELFF
TRBD1	TRBV27	TRBJ2-7	-	TGTGCCAGCAGTTCCACAGGGACAGGGGATTCCTACGAGCAGTACTTC	CASSSTGTGDSYEQYF
-	TRBV12-3/TRBV12-4	TRBJ2-7	few	TGTGCCAGCAGTTTAAATGGACAACGAAGCTACGAGCAGTACTTC	CASSLNGQRSYEQYF
TRBD2	TRBV4-2	TRBJ2-1	few	TGTGCCAGCAGCTCCCGGACTAGCGGGAGCCAATACAATGAGCAGTTCTTC	CASSSRTSGSQYNEQFF
-	TRBV6-2/TRBV6-3	TRBJ1-2	-	TGTGCCAGCAGTTACTCGACTGGTGAGAGTAGAGGCTACACCTTC	CASSYSTGESRGYTF
TRBD1	TRBV13	TRBJ2-5	few	TGTGCCAGCAGCCTGCAGGGGGATGGAGAAGAGACCCAGTACTTC	CASSLQGDGEETQYF
-	TRBV30	TRBJ1-1	many	TGTGCCTGGAGCCCGACAGCGAACACTGAAGCTTTCTTT	CAWSPTANTEAFF
-	TRBV20-1	TRBJ2-2	many	TGCAGTGCTCGCCGGGAGCCGAACACCGGGGAGCTGTTTTTT	CSARREPNTGELFF
-	TRBV30	TRBJ1-5	many	TGTGCCTGGAGGGAGGAGGGTTTAGGGCCCCAGCATTTT	CAWREEGLGPQHF
-	TRBV5-1	TRBJ2-2	-	TGCGCCAGCAGCCCGAACGACGTGACCGGGGAGCTGTTTTTT	CASSPNDVTGELFF